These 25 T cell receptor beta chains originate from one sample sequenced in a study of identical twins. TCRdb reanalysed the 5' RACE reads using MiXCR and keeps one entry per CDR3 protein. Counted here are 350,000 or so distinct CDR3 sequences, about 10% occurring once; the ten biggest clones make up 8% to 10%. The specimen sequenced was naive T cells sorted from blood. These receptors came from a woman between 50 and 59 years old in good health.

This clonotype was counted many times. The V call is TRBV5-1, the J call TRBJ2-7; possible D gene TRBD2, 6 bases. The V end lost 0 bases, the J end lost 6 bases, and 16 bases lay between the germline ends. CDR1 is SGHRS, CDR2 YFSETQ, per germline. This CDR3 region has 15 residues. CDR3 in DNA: TGCGCCAGCAGCTTGGAGGGAGGAGGATGGGGCGAGCAGTACTTC. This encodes CASSLEGGGWGEQYF.

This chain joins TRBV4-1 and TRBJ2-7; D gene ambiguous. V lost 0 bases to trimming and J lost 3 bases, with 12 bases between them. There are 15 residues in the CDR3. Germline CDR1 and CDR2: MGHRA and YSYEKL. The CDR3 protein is CASSQDRAVFYEQYF. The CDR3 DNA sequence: TGCGCCAGCAGCCAAGATCGGGCAGTTTTCTACGAGCAGTACTTC.

CDR3 nucleotides: TGTGCCAGCAGCTTACAGGGTGACGGCACAGATACGCAGTATTTT. It encodes CASSLQGDGTDTQYF. This chain links TRBV7-6 with TRBJ2-3, with a possible D match to TRBD1 (5 bases). This CDR3 is built from 15 residues. In germline, CDR1 is SGHVS, CDR2 FNYEAQ. Trimming removed 2 bases from V and 1 base from J, with 10 bases in between.

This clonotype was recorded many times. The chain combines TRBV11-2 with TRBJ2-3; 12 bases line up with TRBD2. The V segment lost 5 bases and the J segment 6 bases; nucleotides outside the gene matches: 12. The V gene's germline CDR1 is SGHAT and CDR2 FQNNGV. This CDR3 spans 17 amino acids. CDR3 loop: CASSRGLTSGRADTQYF. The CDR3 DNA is TGTGCCAGCAGCAGGGGGCTGACTAGCGGGAGAGCGGATACGCAGTATTTT.

The CDR3 sequence: CASSLRPGQGAGGYTF. The CDR3 DNA reads TGCGCCAGCAGCTTGAGGCCGGGACAGGGGGCTGGTGGCTACACCTTC. J is TRBJ1-2 and V is TRBV5-1, with 12 positions matching TRBD1. J gave up 7 bases and V 1 base, and 8 bases lay outside the gene matches. Germline lookup yields CDR1 SGHRS and CDR2 YFSETQ. This CDR3 region has 16 residues.

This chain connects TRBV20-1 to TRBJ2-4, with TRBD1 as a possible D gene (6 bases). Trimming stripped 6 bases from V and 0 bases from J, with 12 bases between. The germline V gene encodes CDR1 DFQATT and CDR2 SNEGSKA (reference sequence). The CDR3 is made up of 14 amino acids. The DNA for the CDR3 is TGCAGTGCCACCGGGACATTAGCCAAAAACATTCAGTACTTC. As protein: CSATGTLAKNIQYF.

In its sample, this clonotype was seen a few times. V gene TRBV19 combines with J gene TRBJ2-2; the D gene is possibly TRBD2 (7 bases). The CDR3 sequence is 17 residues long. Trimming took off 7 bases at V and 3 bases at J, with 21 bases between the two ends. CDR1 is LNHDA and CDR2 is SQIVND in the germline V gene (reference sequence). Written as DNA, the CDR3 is TGTGCCAGTACCCCCAGAGGGGGGGCAGAATACACCGGGGAGCTGTTTTTT. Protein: CASTPRGGAEYTGELFF.

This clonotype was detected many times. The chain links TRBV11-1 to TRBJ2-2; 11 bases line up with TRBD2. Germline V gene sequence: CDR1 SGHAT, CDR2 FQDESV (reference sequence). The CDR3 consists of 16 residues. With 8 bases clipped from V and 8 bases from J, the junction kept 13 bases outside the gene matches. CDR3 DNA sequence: TGTGCCAGCGGAGGCACTAGCGGGAGCCGGGAAGGGGAGCTGTTTTTT. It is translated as CASGGTSGSREGELFF.

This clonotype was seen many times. The CDR3 DNA sequence: TGCAGGGTCCCGGGGGAGCCCGGCTATGAGCAGTTCTTC. It is translated as CRVPGEPGYEQFF. The V and J genes are TRBV20-1 and TRBJ2-1, with D possibly matching TRBD2 (6 bases). CDR1 is DFQATT and CDR2 is SNEGSKA in the germline V gene (reference sequence). The CDR3 loop spans 13 amino acids.

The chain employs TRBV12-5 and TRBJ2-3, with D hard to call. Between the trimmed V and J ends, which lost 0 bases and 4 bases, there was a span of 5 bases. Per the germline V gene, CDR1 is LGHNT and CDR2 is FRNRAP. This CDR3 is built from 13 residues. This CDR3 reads CASGLVRPDTQYF. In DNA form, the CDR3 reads TGTGCTAGTGGTTTGGTACGTCCAGATACGCAGTATTTT.

CDR3 bases: TGTGCCAGCAGTCCAGTAAGTCGAACAGATACGCAGTATTTT. Protein sequence: CASSPVSRTDTQYF. J is TRBJ2-3 and V is TRBV7-9; unclear D gene. The CDR3 spans 14 residues. Trimming removed 6 bases at V and 3 bases at J, with 13 bases between. CDR1 and CDR2 from the germline V gene are SEHNR and FQNEAQ (reference sequence).

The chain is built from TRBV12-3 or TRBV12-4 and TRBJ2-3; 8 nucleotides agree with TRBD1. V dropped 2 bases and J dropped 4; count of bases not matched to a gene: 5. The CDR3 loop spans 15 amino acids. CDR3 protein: CASSLRTGIPDTQYF. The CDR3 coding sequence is TGTGCCAGCAGTTTAAGGACAGGGATCCCAGATACGCAGTATTTT.

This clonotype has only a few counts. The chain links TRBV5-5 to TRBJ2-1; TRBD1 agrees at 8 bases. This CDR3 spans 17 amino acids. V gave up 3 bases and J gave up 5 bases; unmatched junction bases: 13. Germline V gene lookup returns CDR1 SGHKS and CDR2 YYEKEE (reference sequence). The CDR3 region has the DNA TGTGCCAGCAGCTGGACAGGGTTACTAGCTGAGCACAATGAGCAGTTCTTC. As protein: CASSWTGLLAEHNEQFF.

The CDR3 nucleotides are TGTGCCAGCAGCTCACAATACAGACAGGGGCGAGAGTACGAGCAGTACTTC. It specifies CASSSQYRQGREYEQYF. The gene calls are TRBV11-3 and TRBJ2-7; 8 nucleotides match TRBD1. Germline V gene data show CDR1 as SGHNT and CDR2 as YENEEA. The junction had 15 bases not matched to a gene; V was cut back by 4 bases and J by 4 bases. This CDR3 has 17 residues. Together with reference TRBV11-3 and TRBJ2-7, the CDR3 gives the full variable domain: EAGVVQSPRYKIIEKKQPVAFWCNPISGHNTLYWYLQNLGQGPELLIRYENEEAVDDSQLPKDRFSAERLKGVDSTLKIQPAELGDSAVYLCASSSQYRQGREYEQYFGPGTRLTVT.

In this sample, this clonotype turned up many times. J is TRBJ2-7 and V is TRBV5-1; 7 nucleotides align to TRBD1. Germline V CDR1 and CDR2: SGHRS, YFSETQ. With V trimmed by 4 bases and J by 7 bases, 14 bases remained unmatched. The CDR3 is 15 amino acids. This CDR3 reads CASSPLRQGSWEQYF. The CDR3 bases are TGCGCCAGCAGCCCGTTAAGACAGGGTTCGTGGGAGCAGTACTTC.

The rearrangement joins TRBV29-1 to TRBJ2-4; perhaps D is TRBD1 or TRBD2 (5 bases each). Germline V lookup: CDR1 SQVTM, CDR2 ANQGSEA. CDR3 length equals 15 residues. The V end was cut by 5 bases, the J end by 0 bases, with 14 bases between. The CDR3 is CSVPGTRLAKNIQYF. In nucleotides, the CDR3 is TGCAGCGTTCCTGGGACGCGGCTAGCCAAAAACATTCAGTACTTC.

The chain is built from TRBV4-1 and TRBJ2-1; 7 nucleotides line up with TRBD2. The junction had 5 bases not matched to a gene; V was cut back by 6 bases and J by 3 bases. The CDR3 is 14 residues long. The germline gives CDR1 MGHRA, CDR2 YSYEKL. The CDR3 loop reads CASRLQRDYNEQFF. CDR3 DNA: TGCGCCAGCAGACTTCAGCGGGACTACAATGAGCAGTTCTTC.

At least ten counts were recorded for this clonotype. In DNA, the CDR3 is TGCAGTCGAACTAGCGCGAGCTCCTACAATGAGCAGTTCTTC. Amino acid sequence: CSRTSASSYNEQFF. The rearrangement links TRBV20-1 to TRBJ2-1; 7 nucleotides agree with TRBD2. Germline V lookup: CDR1 DFQATT, CDR2 SNEGSKA (reference sequence). The V and J ends lost 8 bases and 0 bases, in that order; junction bases with no gene match: 7. The CDR3 length is 14 residues.

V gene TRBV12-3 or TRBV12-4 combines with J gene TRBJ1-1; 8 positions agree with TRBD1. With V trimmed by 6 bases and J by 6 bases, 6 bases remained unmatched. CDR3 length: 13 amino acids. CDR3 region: CASRDRALAEAFF. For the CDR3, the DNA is TGTGCCAGCAGGGACAGGGCCTTGGCTGAAGCTTTCTTT.

The CDR3 protein is CASSLRTDTEAFF. CDR3 sequence (DNA): TGCGCCAGCAGCTTGAGGACGGACACTGAAGCTTTCTTT. The rearrangement uses TRBV5-1 and TRBJ1-1, with no clear D. The CDR3 runs to 13 residues. CDR1 and CDR2 from the germline V gene are SGHRS and YFSETQ. Trimming stripped 1 base from V and 3 bases from J, with 7 bases between.

The CDR3 bases are TGCGCCAGCAGCCACCTCCCCGGACAGGGAAGGCGCAATGAGCAGTTCTTC. Protein product: CASSHLPGQGRRNEQFF. The V and J genes are TRBV4-1 and TRBJ2-1; the match to TRBD1 covers 8 bases. There are 17 residues in the CDR3. The junction had 13 bases not matched to a gene; V was cut back by 3 bases and J by 6 bases. The germline gives CDR1 MGHRA, CDR2 YSYEKL.

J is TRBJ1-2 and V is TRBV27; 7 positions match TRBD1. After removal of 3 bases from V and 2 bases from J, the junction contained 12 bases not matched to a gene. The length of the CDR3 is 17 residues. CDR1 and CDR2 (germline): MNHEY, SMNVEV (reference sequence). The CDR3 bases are TGTGCCAGCAGTTTTTTTTACATGGGACAGAACAACTATGGCTACACCTTC. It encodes CASSFFYMGQNNYGYTF.

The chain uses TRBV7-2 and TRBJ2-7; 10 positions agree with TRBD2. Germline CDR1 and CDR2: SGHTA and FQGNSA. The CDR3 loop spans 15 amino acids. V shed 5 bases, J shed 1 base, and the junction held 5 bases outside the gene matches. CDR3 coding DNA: TGTGCCAGCAGCCCCACTAGCGGGGCATCCTACGAGCAGTACTTC. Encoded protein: CASSPTSGASYEQYF.

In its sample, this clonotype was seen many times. The CDR3 DNA follows: TGCGCCAGCAGCCACACCGATCGGGGGAACACTGAAGCTTTCTTT. Translating gives CASSHTDRGNTEAFF. The chain has TRBV4-1 and TRBJ1-1; D gene ambiguous. Trimming removed 3 bases from V and 1 base from J, with 12 bases in between. Germline assignment: CDR1 MGHRA and CDR2 YSYEKL. The CDR3 length is 15 residues.

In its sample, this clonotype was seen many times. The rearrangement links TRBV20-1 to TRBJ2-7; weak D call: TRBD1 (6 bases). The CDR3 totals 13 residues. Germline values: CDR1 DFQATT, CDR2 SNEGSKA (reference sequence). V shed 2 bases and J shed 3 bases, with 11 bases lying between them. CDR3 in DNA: TGCAGTGCTAGAAAGACAGGCCTCTACGAGCAGTACTTC. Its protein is CSARKTGLYEQYF.